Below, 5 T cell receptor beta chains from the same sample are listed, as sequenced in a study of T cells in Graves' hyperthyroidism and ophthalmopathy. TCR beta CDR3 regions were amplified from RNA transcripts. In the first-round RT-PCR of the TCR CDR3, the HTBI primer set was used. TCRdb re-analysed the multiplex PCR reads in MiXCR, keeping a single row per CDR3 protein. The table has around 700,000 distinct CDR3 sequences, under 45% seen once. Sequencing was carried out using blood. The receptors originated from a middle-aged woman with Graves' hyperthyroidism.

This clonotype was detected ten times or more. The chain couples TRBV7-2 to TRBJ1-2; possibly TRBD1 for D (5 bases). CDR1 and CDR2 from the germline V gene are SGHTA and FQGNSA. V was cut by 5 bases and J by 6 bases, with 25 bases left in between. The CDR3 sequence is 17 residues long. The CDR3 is CASSPRPGPQTGDGYTF. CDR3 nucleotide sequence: TGTGCCAGCAGCCCAAGACCGGGACCTCAAACTGGGGATGGCTACACCTTC.

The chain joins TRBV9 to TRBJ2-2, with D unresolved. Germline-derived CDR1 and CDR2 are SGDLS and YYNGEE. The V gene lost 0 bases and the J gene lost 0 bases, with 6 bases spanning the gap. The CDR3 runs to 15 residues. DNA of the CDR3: TGTGCCAGCAGCGTAGACCAGGCGAACACCGGGGAGCTGTTTTTT. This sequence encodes CASSVDQANTGELFF.

The CDR3 reads CASSFHSSGGIGELFF. The CDR3 nucleotides are TGTGCCAGCAGCTTTCACTCGTCCGGGGGGATCGGGGAGCTGTTTTTT. V is TRBV5-5 and J is TRBJ2-2, with TRBD2 matching 7 bases. CDR1 and CDR2 (germline): SGHKS, YYEKEE (reference sequence). Losses at the gene ends were 2 bases for V and 7 bases for J; bases not matched to a gene: 11. The CDR3 extends over 16 amino acids.

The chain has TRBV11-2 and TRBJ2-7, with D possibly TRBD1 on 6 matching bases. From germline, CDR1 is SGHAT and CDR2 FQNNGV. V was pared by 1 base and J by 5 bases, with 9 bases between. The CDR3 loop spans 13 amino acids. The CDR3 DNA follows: TGTGCCAGCAGCTTAGGTAACAGGGACGAGCAGTACTTC. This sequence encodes CASSLGNRDEQYF.

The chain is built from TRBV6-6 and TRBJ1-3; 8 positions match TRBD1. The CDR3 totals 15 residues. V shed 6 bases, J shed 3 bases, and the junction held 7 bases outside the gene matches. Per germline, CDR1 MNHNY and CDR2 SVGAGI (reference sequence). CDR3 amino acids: CASSRLDRDGNTIYF. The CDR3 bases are TGTGCCAGCAGCCGCCTGGACAGGGATGGAAACACCATATATTTT.